This T cell receptor (beta chain) was sequenced for a study of cytomegalovirus exposure and HLA in healthy donors (dated by TCRdb to between 2016 and 2019). Turning to the overall study: According to an earlier analysis of 550 to 700 of the donors, 200 million or so T cells yielded 100 million or so unique TCR beta sequences and approximately 280 Gb of sequence data. To predict cytomegalovirus infection status, the study combined high-throughput TCR immunosequencing, statistical association of individual TCRs with disease status, and machine learning. HLA typing covered class I and class II loci at four-digit resolution. The number of donors typed differed by locus, with 629-630 for A, B, C, DRB1 and DQB1, roughly 550 for DQA1, about 610 for DPA1, and some 470 for DPB1. Across some 400 genotyped donors of the cohort, an average of roughly 230,000 unique TCR beta nucleotide sequences per donor were sequenced, and roughly a sixth of those sequences were non-productive. Around 320 gigabases of sequencing data and 80 million or so unique TCR sequences were included in an early release covering about 600 HLA-typed donors. Donor age, sex, ethnicity and CMV serostatus were compiled alongside the repertoire data. Every discovery cohort repertoire had been produced on one sequencing platform. In an earlier analysis of around 540 of the donors, high-throughput TCR beta sequencing was used to judge whether each TCR beta V gene segment behaved as functional or pseudogenic. In the later analysis, no new phenotypic data were used to find candidate immune exposures; instead, reliance was placed on TCR beta sequences and their occurrence across donors. Using immunosequencing, the study profiled T cell repertoires from some 670 subjects and related those repertoires to cytomegalovirus serostatus. The aim of the study was to test whether cataloging public T cell receptors could identify signatures of past pathogen exposure. A later genetic analysis took genome-wide SNP genotypes for about 55% of the roughly 670 donors and used that subset as a discovery cohort. Because of strong linkage in the cohort, four or five DR-DQ haplotypes were treated as single units for association and clustering. Of the approximately 400 genotyped donors, around 81% fell in the genetic ancestry cluster associated with self-reported Caucasian donors. To study patterns of TCR occurrence, a later analysis re-analyzed previously published TCR beta repertoires from several hundred donors and added high-resolution HLA genotyping. Besides the first cohort of more than 650 subjects, a separate validation cohort made up of 120 different subjects was used.

Study-level results and caveats: Because HLA typing was unavailable for some donors at each locus, only the typed subset was used in association tests. Some IMGT-functional V segments, including TRBV6-2 and TRBV6-3, could not be told apart with the 87-base-pair reads, so those segments were excluded. The sequencing pipeline was judged likely to have produced a cluster of highly shared sequence variants as a technical artifact. According to a later analysis, most CMV-associated TCR beta chains appeared to be HLA-restricted, and the HLA associations seemed to be driven largely by CMV exposure. Correlated functional status among segregating V segments might be attributable to linkage disequilibrium, but an unknown experimental factor could not be ruled out. The presence/absence analyses assumed that sequencing depth was roughly uniform across donors, and that assumption may not be true. In a later analysis, around 17,000 TCR beta sequences were associated with specific HLA alleles at a false discovery rate of 0.05. Compared with the 666-donor mean, donors in an Asian-associated ancestry cluster had fewer N-insertions in productive TCRs, according to a later genetic analysis. A later genetic analysis associated a missense DCLRE1C variant with V-gene and J-gene trimming of TCR beta chains, and an independent cohort replicated the association. In a later analysis, several top co-occurrence clusters were reported to appear linked to parvovirus B19, influenza, CMV and Epstein-Barr virus. A further reported finding was that TCR beta sequences accurately predicted the HLA-A and HLA-B alleles for most subjects in the first cohort. When HLA alleles, especially DR and DQ, strongly co-occurred, TCR associations were difficult to assign to individual alleles. A total of 150 to 200 TCR beta chains were listed by the study as associated with cytomegalovirus. In an earlier analysis of more than 500 of the donors, most TCR beta V segments appeared in productive rearrangements about 87% or about 30% of the time, broadly matching IMGT annotations. Seventeen rarely observed V segments, including chromosome 9 orphons, were excluded from the earlier analysis of approximately 600 of the donors because counts were too low. It was suggested by the authors that the approach could potentially be generalized to other disease states and immunological phenotypes. In vitro tests confirmed that a few of the cytomegalovirus-associated TCR beta chains recognize cytomegalovirus antigens. Only TCR beta chains were sequenced in this cohort, and the absence of alpha or paired-chain data limited detectable features. In a later analysis, HLA-associated TCR beta chains showed more clonal expansion and lower generation probabilities than non-associated chains that were equally common. According to a later analysis, TCR association rates differed among HLA loci, with DRB1 alleles showing the most associated TCRs and HLA-C alleles showing the fewest. Cytomegalovirus status was reported to be diagnosed by the classifier with high specificity and sensitivity in both the original and validation cohorts. Across donors, most TCR sequences were observed very rarely, whereas some public TCRs were present in many individuals. For the cohort, immune exposure information was limited to CMV serostatus.

The CDR3 measures 12 amino acids from cysteine to phenylalanine. CDR3 DNA is the only sequence kept; it has 36 bases, read in frame from the first base. The germline V gene encodes CDR1 SGHAT and CDR2 FQNNGV. Deletion took 8 bases off V and 2 bases off J, with a span of 10 bases between the germline ends. The library was produced with the immunoSEQ multiplex PCR assay. For the multiplex PCR, a mixture combining 60 forward primers for TCR Vbeta segments and 13 reverse primers for TCR Jbeta segments was used. Amplification of the CDR3 region of rearranged TCR beta genes was performed with a multiplex PCR assay on genomic DNA. The amplified TCR beta libraries were sequenced on the Illumina HiSeq System as 87-base-pair reads. Under the source paper's analysis protocol: A later analysis tallied tens of millions of unique TCR beta chains across the 666 repertoires, and approximately 9.9 million of those chains were shared by two or more donors. Raw reads were error-corrected and collapsed into unique sequences with a nearest-neighbor algorithm that merged closely related sequences to remove PCR and sequencing errors. Alignment of CDR3 sequences to IMGT reference sequences was used to assign V, D and J gene segments. For a sequence to be retained, at least a six-nucleotide match to both a V gene segment and a J gene segment was required. Rearrangements were called productive when the CDR3 lacked stop codons and stayed in frame with V and J; all others were non-productive. CDR3 was defined by IMGT convention, running from the second conserved V-encoded cysteine to the conserved J-encoded phenylalanine. Sequences without an unambiguous match to a single V gene segment were excluded from the earlier analysis of a few hundred of the donors. In an earlier analysis of 450 to 750 of the donors, a V segment was called functional when productive rearrangements were above 56.7%, and segregating when the standard deviation between donors exceeded 5%. A statistical classification framework was developed to diagnose cytomegalovirus status using the catalog of TCR beta chain sequences. In a later analysis, V and J genes were assigned by comparing TCR nucleotide sequences against IMGT/GENE-DB human TR gene sequences. The TCRdist pipeline was used in a later analysis to assign CDR3 sequences and most-parsimonious VDJ recombination scenarios. A later analysis defined each TCR beta chain by its CDR3 amino acid sequence plus V-gene family, and excluded reads lacking a unique V-gene family. In a later analysis, approximately 640 highly shared, low-generation-probability nucleotide sequences were removed to address suspected cross-contamination and a sequencing artifact. A later analysis calculated a clonal expansion index for each public chain from normalized within-repertoire ranks of inferred template counts. In a later analysis, generation probabilities were computed using a VDJ recombination model fitted to out-of-frame rearrangements, and the results were checked against IGoR. In a later analysis, TCR-TCR, TCR-HLA and TCR-CMV co-occurrence was scored with hypergeometric tests, and a repertoire-size bias correction was applied to TCR pairs. To estimate false discovery rates, a later analysis permuted the HLA or CMV assignments 20 times. In a later analysis, co-occurring TCRs were grouped using DBSCAN, with TCRdist sequence similarity added in when clustering inside HLA-allele-positive subsets. Co-occurrence clustering excluded repertoires with fewer than 30,000 or more than 120,000 public chains, plus five with anomalous nucleotide sharing. In its TCRdb copy, this immuneACCESS table keeps in-frame sequences only and misses some clones. Where compared with another copy, unresolved V genes explain less than half of these, and the others have no known cause. V and J calls and clone size are copied from that table; D and trimming were computed from the DNA. Present in this sample are 110,000 or so clones, less than 80% of which were seen just once. The ten largest clonotypes hold roughly 10% of the sample.

This clone is a singleton in its sample. Its target antigen remains unknown. Base qualities are not recorded, but no much larger clone differs from it by a single base. The cohort comprised several hundred healthy bone marrow donors. All cohort members were sampled while nominally healthy, although unrecorded immune exposures were likely present. The donor was CMV seropositive and was included in the group of 289 seropositive cohort members. A peripheral blood sample was collected from each donor, and TCR beta sequencing was performed on peripheral blood mononuclear cells. The Qiagen DNeasy Blood Extraction Kit was used to extract genomic DNA from the blood cell samples.

The chain links TRBV11-2 with TRBJ2-7; the D gene identity is not certain. The TCR sequence derives from a woman between 45 and 65 years old in good health and CMV-seropositive. Sequencing input: PBMCs. Read as DNA, the sequence is TGTGCCAGCTCGCTGAACACCTACGAGCAGTACTTC. This codes for CASSLNTYEQYF.